The subject of this entry is one T cell receptor (beta chain). Its antigen is unknown. No base-level quality is on record; no much larger clone is a single base apart. The entry originates in a study of blood T cell repertoires in COVID-19 (dated by TCRdb to the early 2020s). The study in broad terms: Samples covering the acute and convalescent phases of COVID-19 were provided by collaborators in the United States, Italy and Spain. The prospective study material was composed of cDNA or gDNA derived from T cells, B-cell-depleted T cells, or PBMCs. The dataset comprised deeply sampled blood TCRbeta repertoires from subjects exposed to, actively infected with, or recovered from COVID-19. Where available, HLA class I and class II types were obtained from metadata supplied by the sample provider rather than from assay-based typing. Samples came from the ongoing ImmuneRACE study (first 160 participants) plus 1,254 subjects from 6 global collaborators. Sample metadata almost always included a de-identified subject ID, COVID-19 status, age in years and sex. The repertoires were released in a freely available public database intended as a resource for research on the immune response to SARS-CoV-2. The paper's findings and limits, for the study overall: How much clinical and demographic metadata was included differed by source and by participant, and the metadata was provided uncurated.

The collaborating institutions used their own protocols to collect whole blood in K2EDTA tubes. For TCRbeta analysis, collaborator samples were shipped as frozen whole blood, as isolated PBMCs, or as DNA extracted from either sample type. TCRbeta CDR3 regions were amplified from genomic DNA using the immunoSEQ Assay, a bias-controlled multiplex PCR. The paper's data handling went like this. The number of nucleated cells in each sample was estimated from the amplification of reference gene primers within the assay. Sequence reads were collapsed and filtered to measure the absolute abundance of every unique TCRbeta CDR3 rearrangement. For each sample, productive Simpson clonality was calculated as the square root of Simpson's diversity index over productive rearrangements. Entries here come from immuneACCESS through TCRdb and include only in-frame sequences with V and J called. Some clones fail to appear in such tables; in the studies checked, an unresolved V gene covers under half of the shortfall, and the cause of the remainder is unknown. V, J and clone size derive from that table, while D and trimming were established from the DNA sequence. The sample data list some 150,000 clones, and 85% of these were observed just once. The ten largest clones represent 2.5% to 3% of the sample.

The clonotype comes from a woman aged 40 to 50 with active or convalescent COVID-19. Sequenced material: peripheral blood.

At the DNA level, the sequence is TGTGCCAGCAGTTTCGAGGTGAGGGGCTACACCTTC. Its protein reads: CASSFEVRGYTF. This sequence uses TRBV28 and TRBJ1-2, with the D gene not clear enough to name. Relative to germline, V is 3 bases shorter and J is 8 bases shorter, with 10 bases between their ends. The CDR3, cysteine through phenylalanine, is 12 amino acids long. This entry keeps only the CDR3 DNA: 36 bases, framed from base 1. CDR1 MDHEN and CDR2 SYDVKM were looked up in the germline V gene.